This TCR beta chain was profiled in a study of blood T cells in healthy people across ages (dated by TCRdb to about 2015). Study-wide context: In model experiments, template switching captured about one uniquely barcoded TCR beta cDNA molecule for every two T cells. To avoid experimental bias, donors of different ages were spread randomly across the sequencing lanes. The study analyzed two additional independent replicas of 1 million unique cDNA reads from the same blood draw for two donors, one aged 18 to 30 and one aged 80 or older. Donors were grouped into four age groups: young (average 16 years), middle-aged (roughly 38), aged (approximately 58) and long-lived (approximately 75). To track age-related changes in TCR beta repertoire diversity, the study relied on deep sequencing normalized with unique cDNA molecular identifiers. Summary of the overall study and its limitations: Because profiling used bulk unsorted PBMCs, naive and antigen-experienced compartments could not be compared conclusively. Estimates of total diversity based on one million sequenced T cells were regarded as lower bounds and as underestimates. As age increased, observed TCR beta diversity per million T cells dropped in a roughly linear way, and a significant reduction was already evident by age around 41. Compared with the aged group, the long-lived group had more naive CD4+ T cells, fewer expanded clones and increased TCR diversity, suggesting age selection. Because the CMV infection status of the donors was unknown, age-related changes in expanded clonotypes may potentially have been confounded. A strong correlation was found between observed TCR beta diversity and the percentage of naive T cells measured by flow cytometry.

The method was 5' RACE. The run used an Illumina HiSeq 2500. A second about 7 to 12 cycle PCR used a sample-barcoded 5' primer and a J-beta primer mix. A template-switch 5' adaptor carrying 12 random nucleotides introduced a unique molecular identifier onto each TCR beta cDNA molecule. At least 3 million CDR3-containing paired-end reads were obtained from each sample. The Mint cDNA synthesis kit, primed by a TRBC-specific oligonucleotide, was used to synthesize first-strand cDNA from all RNA. Following uracil-DNA glycosylase treatment, a first 18-cycle PCR with universal primers M1SS and BC2_uni_R was performed on all cDNA. The study's processing was this. Each sample was normalized by randomly selecting 1 million high-quality reads, each carrying a distinct molecular identifier. Reads with shared molecular identifiers were discarded instead of being binned into consensus sequences. CDR3 identification, clonotype clustering and error correction used MiTCR with a Q25 quality threshold and the strictest error-elimination algorithm. Lower-bound total TCR beta diversity was estimated with a nonparametric unseen species model using Euler transformation. TCRdb trimmed public reads at Q25 via fastp, called clones via MiXCR and kept in-frame beta chains. Under each unique CDR3 protein, matching rows form one entry showing the most common genes and DNA. TCRdb's processing, not the authors' own work, is the source of the V and J calls. The sample has about 280,000 distinct CDR3 sequences on record, around 27% of them singletons. Of the sample, 29% is held by the ten largest clones.

There are many counts of this clonotype. This receptor's antigen is unknown. Base qualities are not provided; no much larger clone lies one nucleotide away. The 39 donors, aged roughly 6 to 95 years, were systemically healthy Caucasian individuals from Russia. Ten milliliters of peripheral blood were drawn from each donor into EDTA-treated Vacutainer tubes. Ficoll-Paque density-gradient centrifugation was used to isolate PBMCs, with at least 6.5 million per sample. Trizol reagent was used to extract total RNA from PBMCs, with at least 5 micrograms per sample. Naive CD45RAhigh/CD27high T cell percentages were measured by flow cytometry on a PBMC aliquot from every donor. The germline V gene yields MDHEN for CDR1 and SYDVKM for CDR2. For this chain, trimming is 3 bases at the V end and 4 bases at the J end, and the number of junction bases without a gene match is 15. From the cysteine up to the phenylalanine, the CDR3 has a length of 19 residues. Only the CDR3 DNA is retained, 57 bases long and in frame from the first base.

The receptor chain draws on TRBV28 and TRBJ2-6, and 7 junction bases match TRBD1. The sequenced sample was blood. This TCR was sampled from a woman in her seventies in good health. The DNA sequence reads TGTGCCAGCAGTTTTTTCTTCCCGGACAGGTTGACAGGGGCCAACGTCCTGACTTTC. Translated, this gives CASSFFFPDRLTGANVLTF.